This T cell receptor (beta chain) was retrieved from a study of cytomegalovirus exposure and HLA in healthy donors. PCR was performed using 60 Vbeta and 13 Jbeta primers. Generated by immunoSEQ multiplex PCR, the TCRdb table keeps only in-frame clones and is missing some. This sample yields some 250,000 clones, of which roughly 80% are seen a single time; over 5% belongs to the top ten. General study findings and limits: Further analysis was carried out later, and it showed several of the most significant clusters appearing linked to common viral pathogens.

On this clone: The antigen is undetermined.

Trimming stripped 6 bases from V and 7 bases from J, with 16 bases between. The CDR3 has 15 amino acids. CDR1 and CDR2 from the germline V gene are SGHVS and FQNEAQ. The chain has TRBV7-8 and TRBJ1-6, with D hard to call. Specimen: PBMCs. This receptor was identified in a woman between 40 and 55 years old in good health and CMV-seropositive. CDR3 protein: CASRRLAQTNSPLHF. For the CDR3, the DNA is TGTGCCAGCAGAAGACTGGCCCAGACCAATTCACCCCTCCACTTT.